This T cell receptor beta chain was identified in a study of T cell clonality in common variable immunodeficiency. The trim removed 2 bases at V and 4 bases at J, leaving 4 bases unmatched. This CDR3 region has 15 residues. Germline V gene data show CDR1 as SGHTA and CDR2 as FQGNSA. Some clones are missing from TCRdb's copy, which holds only in-frame ones; the method was immunoSEQ multiplex PCR. There are approximately 58,000 clones in the sample, none observed a single time. This clone was picked up many times. Sequencing ends 3 residues short of the CDR3 end; the germline J gene provides the rest. Sequenced material: peripheral blood mononuclear cells. The clonotype was recovered from a person between 18 and 75 years old in good health. This chain links TRBV7-2 with TRBJ2-2, with 7 positions matching TRBD1. CDR3 sequence: CASSLLQGSTGELFF. The covered CDR3 bases are TGTGCCAGCAGCTTACTACAGGGGAGCACCGGGGAG.